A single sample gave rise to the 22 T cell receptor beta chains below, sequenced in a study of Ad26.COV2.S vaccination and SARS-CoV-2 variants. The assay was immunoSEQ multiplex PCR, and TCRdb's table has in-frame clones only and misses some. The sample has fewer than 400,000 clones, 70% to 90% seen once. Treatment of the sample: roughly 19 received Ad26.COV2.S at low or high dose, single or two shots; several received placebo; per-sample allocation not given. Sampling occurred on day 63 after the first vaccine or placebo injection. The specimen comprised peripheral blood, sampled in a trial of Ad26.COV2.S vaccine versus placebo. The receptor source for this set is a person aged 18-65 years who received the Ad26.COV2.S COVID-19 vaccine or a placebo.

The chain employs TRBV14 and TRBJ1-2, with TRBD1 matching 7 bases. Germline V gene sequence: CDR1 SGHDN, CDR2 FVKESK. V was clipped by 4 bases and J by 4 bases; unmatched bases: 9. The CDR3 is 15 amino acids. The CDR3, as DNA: TGTGCCAGCAGCCCCTGGACAGGACCATTCTATGGCTACACCTTC. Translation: CASSPWTGPFYGYTF.

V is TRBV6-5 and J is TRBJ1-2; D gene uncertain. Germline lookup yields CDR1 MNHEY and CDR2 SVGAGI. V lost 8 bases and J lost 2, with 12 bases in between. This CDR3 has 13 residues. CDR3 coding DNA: TGTGCCAGCGCCCAAGATCGCAACTATGGCTACACCTTC. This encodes CASAQDRNYGYTF.

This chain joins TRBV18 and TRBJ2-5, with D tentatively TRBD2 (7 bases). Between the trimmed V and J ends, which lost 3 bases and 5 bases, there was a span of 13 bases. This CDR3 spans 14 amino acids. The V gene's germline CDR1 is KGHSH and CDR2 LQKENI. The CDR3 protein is CASSPTGGRETQYF. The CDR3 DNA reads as TGTGCCAGCTCACCGACGGGGGGCCGGGAGACCCAGTACTTC.

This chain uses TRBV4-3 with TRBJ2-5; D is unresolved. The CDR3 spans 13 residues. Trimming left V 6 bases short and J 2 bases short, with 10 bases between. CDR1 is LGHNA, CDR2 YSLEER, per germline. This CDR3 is CASSQTLQETQYF. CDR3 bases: TGCGCCAGCAGTCAAACACTTCAAGAGACCCAGTACTTC.

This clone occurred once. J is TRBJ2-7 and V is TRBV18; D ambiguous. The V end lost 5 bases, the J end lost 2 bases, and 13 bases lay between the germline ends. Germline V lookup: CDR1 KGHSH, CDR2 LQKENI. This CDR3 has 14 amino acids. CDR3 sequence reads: CASSTRGLPYEQYF. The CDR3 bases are TGTGCCAGCTCAACAAGAGGTCTCCCCTACGAGCAGTACTTC.

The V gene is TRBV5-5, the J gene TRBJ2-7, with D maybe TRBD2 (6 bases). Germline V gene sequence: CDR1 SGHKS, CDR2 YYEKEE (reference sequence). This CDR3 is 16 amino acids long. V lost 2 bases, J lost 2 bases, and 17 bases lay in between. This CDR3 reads CASSLSLGLSTYEQYF. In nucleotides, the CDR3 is TGTGCCAGCAGCTTAAGTTTGGGACTGAGTACCTACGAGCAGTACTTC.

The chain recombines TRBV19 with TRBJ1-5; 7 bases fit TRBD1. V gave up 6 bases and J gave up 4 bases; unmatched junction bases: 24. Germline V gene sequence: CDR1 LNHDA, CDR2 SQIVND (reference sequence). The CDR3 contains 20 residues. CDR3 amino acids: CASSRDSKVSGVAVNQPQHF. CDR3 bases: TGTGCCAGTAGCCGGGACAGTAAAGTGTCGGGAGTTGCGGTAAATCAGCCCCAGCATTTT.

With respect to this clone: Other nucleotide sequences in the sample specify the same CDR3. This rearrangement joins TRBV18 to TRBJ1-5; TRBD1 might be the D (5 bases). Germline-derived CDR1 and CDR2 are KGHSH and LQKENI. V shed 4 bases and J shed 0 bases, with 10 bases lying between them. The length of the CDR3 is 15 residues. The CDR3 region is CASSQGTDSNQPQHF. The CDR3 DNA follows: TGTGCCAGCTCACAAGGGACGGATAGCAATCAGCCCCAGCATTTT. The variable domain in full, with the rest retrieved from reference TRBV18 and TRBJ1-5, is NAGVMQNPRHLVRRRGQEARLRCSPMKGHSHVYWYRQLPEEGLKFMVYLQKENIIDESGMPKERFSAEFPKEGPSILRIQQVVRGDSAAYFCASSQGTDSNQPQHFGDGTRLSIL.

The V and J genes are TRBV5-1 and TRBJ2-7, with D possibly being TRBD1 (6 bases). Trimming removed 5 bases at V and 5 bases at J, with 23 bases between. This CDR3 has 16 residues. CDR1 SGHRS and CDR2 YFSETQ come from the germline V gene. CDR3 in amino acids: CASRPTGRPGTHEQYF. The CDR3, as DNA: TGCGCCAGCAGGCCGACAGGTCGCCCTGGAACCCACGAGCAGTACTTC.

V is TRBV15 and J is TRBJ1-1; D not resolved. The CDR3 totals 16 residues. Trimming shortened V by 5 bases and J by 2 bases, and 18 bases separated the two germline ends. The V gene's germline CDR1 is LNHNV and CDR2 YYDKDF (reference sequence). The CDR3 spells CATSSLLGIHNTEAFF. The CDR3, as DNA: TGTGCCACCAGCTCACTGCTGGGAATACACAACACTGAAGCTTTCTTT. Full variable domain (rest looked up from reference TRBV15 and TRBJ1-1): DAMVIQNPRYQVTQFGKPVTLSCSQTLNHNVMYWYQQKSSQAPKLLFHYYDKDFNNEADTPDNFQSRRPNTSFCFLDIRSPGLGDTAMYLCATSSLLGIHNTEAFFGQGTRLTVV.

The CDR3 coding sequence is TGTGCCAGCAGTGCCGGGCCACAAGAGACCCAGTACTTC. Its translation is CASSAGPQETQYF. The chain has TRBV9 and TRBJ2-5; D remains ambiguous. This CDR3 region has 13 residues. Germline V gives CDR1 SGDLS, CDR2 YYNGEE. Trimming took off 5 bases at V and 2 bases at J, with 10 bases between the two ends.

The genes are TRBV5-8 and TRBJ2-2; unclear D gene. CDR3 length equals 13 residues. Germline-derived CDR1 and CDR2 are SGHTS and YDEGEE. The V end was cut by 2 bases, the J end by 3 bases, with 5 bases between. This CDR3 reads CASSFGYTGELFF. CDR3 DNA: TGTGCCAGCAGCTTCGGATACACCGGGGAGCTGTTTTTT.

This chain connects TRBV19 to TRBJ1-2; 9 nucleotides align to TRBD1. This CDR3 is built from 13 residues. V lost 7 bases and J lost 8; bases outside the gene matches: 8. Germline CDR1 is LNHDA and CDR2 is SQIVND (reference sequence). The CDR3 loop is CASNTGQGSGYTF. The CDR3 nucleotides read TGTGCCAGTAACACGGGACAGGGAAGCGGCTACACCTTC.

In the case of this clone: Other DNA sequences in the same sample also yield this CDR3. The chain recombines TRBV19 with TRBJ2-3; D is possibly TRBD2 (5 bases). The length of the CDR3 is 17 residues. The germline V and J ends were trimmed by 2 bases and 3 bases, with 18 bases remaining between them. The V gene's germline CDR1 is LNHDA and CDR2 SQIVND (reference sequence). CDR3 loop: CASSISGLAGGTDTQYF. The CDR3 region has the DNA TGTGCCAGTAGTATATCGGGTCTGGCGGGCGGGACAGATACGCAGTATTTT.

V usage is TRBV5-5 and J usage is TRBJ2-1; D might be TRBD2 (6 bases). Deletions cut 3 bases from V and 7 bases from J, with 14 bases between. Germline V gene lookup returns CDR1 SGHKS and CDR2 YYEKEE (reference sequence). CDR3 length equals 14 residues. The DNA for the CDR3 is TGTGCCAGCAGCTGGGGCGGGGCGCGGAATGAGCAGTTCTTC. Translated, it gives CASSWGGARNEQFF.

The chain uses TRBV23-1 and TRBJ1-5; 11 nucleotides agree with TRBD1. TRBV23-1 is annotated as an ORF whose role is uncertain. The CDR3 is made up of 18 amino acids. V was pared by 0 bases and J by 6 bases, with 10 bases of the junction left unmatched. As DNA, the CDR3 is TGCGCCAGCAGTCAATCGGGGGACAGGGGGTATTCGGGTCAGCCCCAGCATTTT. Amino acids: CASSQSGDRGYSGQPQHF.

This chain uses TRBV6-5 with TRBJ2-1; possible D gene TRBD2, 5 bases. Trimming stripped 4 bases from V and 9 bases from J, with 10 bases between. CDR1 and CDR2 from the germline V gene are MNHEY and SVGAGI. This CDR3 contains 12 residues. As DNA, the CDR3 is TGTGCCAGCAGTTTGGCGGCGGGTGAGCAGTTCTTC. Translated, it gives CASSLAAGEQFF.

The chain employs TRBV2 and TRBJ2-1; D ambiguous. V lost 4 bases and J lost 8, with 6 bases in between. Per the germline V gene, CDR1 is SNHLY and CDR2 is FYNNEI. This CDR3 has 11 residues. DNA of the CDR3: TGTGCCAGCAGTGCCGGGTATGAGCAGTTCTTC. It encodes CASSAGYEQFF.

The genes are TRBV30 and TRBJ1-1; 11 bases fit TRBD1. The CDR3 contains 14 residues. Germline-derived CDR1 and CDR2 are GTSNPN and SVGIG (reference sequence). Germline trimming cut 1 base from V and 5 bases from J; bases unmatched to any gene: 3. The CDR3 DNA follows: TGTGCCTGGAGTGGGGACAGGGGGAGGACTGAAGCTTTCTTT. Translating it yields CAWSGDRGRTEAFF. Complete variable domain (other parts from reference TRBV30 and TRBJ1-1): SQTIHQWPATLVQPVGSPLSLECTVEGTSNPNLYWYRQAAGRGLQLLFYSVGIGQISSEVPQNLSASRPQDRQFILSSKKLLLSDSGFYLCAWSGDRGRTEAFFGQGTRLTVV.

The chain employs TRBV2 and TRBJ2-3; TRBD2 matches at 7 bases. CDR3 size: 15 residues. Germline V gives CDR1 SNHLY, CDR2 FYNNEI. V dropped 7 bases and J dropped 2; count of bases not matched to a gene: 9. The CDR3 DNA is TGTGCCAGCAATTTGGTGGGGGGGAACACAGATACGCAGTATTTT. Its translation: CASNLVGGNTDTQYF.

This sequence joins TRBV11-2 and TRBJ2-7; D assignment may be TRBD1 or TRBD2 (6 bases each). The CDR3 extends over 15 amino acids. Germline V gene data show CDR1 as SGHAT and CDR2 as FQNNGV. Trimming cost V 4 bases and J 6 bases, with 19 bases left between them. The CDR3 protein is CASSSHRGRHPEQYF. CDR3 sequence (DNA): TGTGCCAGCAGCTCCCACCGGGGGCGGCATCCCGAGCAGTACTTC.

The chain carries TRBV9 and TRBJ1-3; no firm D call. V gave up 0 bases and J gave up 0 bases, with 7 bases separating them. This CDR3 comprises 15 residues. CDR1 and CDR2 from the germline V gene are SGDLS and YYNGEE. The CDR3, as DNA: TGTGCCAGCAGCGTAGATCATCACTCTGGAAACACCATATATTTT. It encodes CASSVDHHSGNTIYF.